These T cell receptor beta chains were read from a single sample in a study of T and B cells in COVID-19 patients. TCRdb re-called the multiplex PCR reads through MiXCR, storing one row per CDR3 protein. The table has approximately 15,000 distinct CDR3 sequences, 29% seen once. Sample: blood. The receptors originated from a human donor who had recovered from COVID-19. CDR3s leave out the opening cysteine and the closing phenylalanine or tryptophan. Each record gives: V gene, CDR3 protein.

TRBV4-1 | ASSQAFLYEQY
TRBV19 | ATSGQGLLDTQY
TRBV18 | ASSPSSGGAGEQY
TRBV5-4 | ASSLAGRPNTGELF
TRBV19 | ASSIGQVLYGYT
TRBV7-9 | ASSFRDSPSYEQY
TRBV6-1 | ASSRWDTNYEQY
TRBV24-1 | ATSETGTGPDTQY
TRBV10-3 | AISEIRGGGQGDTEAF
TRBV29-1 | SVAGGAGGLF
TRBV6-5 | ASSEPVYGYT
TRBV4-2 | ASSQGDGSTDTQY
TRBV27 | ASSLSSAAGWGTSTDTQY
TRBV29-1 | SVGDSHPPGRQYTQY
TRBV5-1 | ASSSGTGGVIRNSPLH
TRBV6-6 | ASSGRGEKLF
TRBV6-5 | ASTLARGSSPLH
TRBV4-2 | ASSQLRGGHRDYEQY
TRBV27 | ASSLGGGGNEQY
TRBV20-1 | SVRASGTEAF
TRBV19 | ASGANTGELF
TRBV28 | ASSLLAGGPDTQY
TRBV11-1 | ASTLISGNTIY
TRBV6-5 | ASSSPLPQNTGELF
TRBV2 | ASSETTVSYEQY
TRBV12-3/TRBV12-4 | ASSSTAYEQY
TRBV29-1 | SARGGVGQPQH
TRBV6-5 | ASSYVVTDTQY